Presented here are 23 T cell receptor beta chains from one specimen sequenced in a study of blood T cell repertoires in COVID-19. Sequencing was performed with immunoSEQ multiplex PCR; in TCRdb, only in-frame clones are kept and a portion is missing. The sample includes about 140,000 clones, around 84% seen only once; the top ten take around 5%. The specimen was peripheral blood. These receptors all stem from a human donor in a cohort sampled during active COVID-19.

This clone has just a few counts. The chain links TRBV4-2 to TRBJ2-1; a possible D gene is TRBD1 (5 bases). The germline V and J ends were trimmed by 5 bases and 8 bases, with 19 bases remaining between them. The CDR3 contains 15 residues. Germline V gene sequence: CDR1 LGHNA, CDR2 YNFKEQ. The CDR3 is CASSYGYQGSYEQFF. The CDR3 DNA follows: TGTGCCAGCAGCTATGGGTATCAGGGTTCTTATGAGCAGTTCTTC.

The chain carries TRBV24-1 and TRBJ2-5; 10 bases align to TRBD2. The germline V gene has CDR1 KGHDR and CDR2 SFDVKD. V lost 2 bases, J lost 2 bases, and 7 bases stayed unmatched. This CDR3 has 17 residues. The CDR3 bases are TGTGCCACCAGTGATTCCCCTGGACTAGCGGAACAAGAGACCCAGTACTTC. This translates into CATSDSPGLAEQETQYF.

The CDR3 bases are TGTGCCAGCAGCTCCGGGGAGGCCTCCTACAATGAGCAGTTCTTC. Translation: CASSSGEASYNEQFF. This sequence joins TRBV7-9 and TRBJ2-1; weak D call: TRBD2 (6 bases). The V end lost 4 bases, the J end lost 0 bases, and 10 bases lay between the germline ends. Germline values: CDR1 SEHNR, CDR2 FQNEAQ (reference sequence). This CDR3 comprises 15 residues.

The V call is TRBV6-6, the J call TRBJ2-1, with 11 bases aligning to TRBD1. The CDR3 has 16 residues. The V gene's germline CDR1 is MNHNY and CDR2 SVGAGI (reference sequence). V gave up 4 bases and J gave up 4 bases; unmatched junction bases: 6. CDR3 DNA sequence: TGTGCCAGCAGTTCACCGCGGGACAGGGGGTACAATGAGCAGTTCTTC. It codes for CASSSPRDRGYNEQFF.

The genes are TRBV6-5 and TRBJ2-7; D may be TRBD1 (6 bases). Germline CDR1 reads MNHEY; CDR2 reads SVGAGI. V lost 6 bases to trimming and J lost 3 bases, with 9 bases between them. The CDR3 is 12 amino acids. The CDR3 spells CASRGTFYEQYF. The CDR3 nucleotides are TGTGCCAGCAGGGGGACATTCTACGAGCAGTACTTC.

The CDR3, as DNA: TGTGCCAGCAGCCTAACTTTTGTAAAGGAGACCCAGTACTTC. As protein: CASSLTFVKETQYF. This chain uses TRBV9 with TRBJ2-5; D remains unclear. This CDR3 is 14 amino acids long. Germline CDR1 reads SGDLS; CDR2 reads YYNGEE. V was clipped by 4 bases and J by 5 bases, with 15 bases between them.

This chain joins TRBV14 and TRBJ1-1; D perhaps matches TRBD1 (5 bases). Trimming took 0 bases from V and 5 from J, leaving 16 bases between them. This CDR3 contains 16 residues. CDR1 and CDR2 (germline): SGHDN, FVKESK. CDR3 loop: CASSQDLGHTRTEAFF. The CDR3 nucleotides are TGTGCCAGCAGCCAAGACCTAGGACATACGCGAACTGAAGCTTTCTTT. The variable domain in full, with the rest retrieved from reference TRBV14 and TRBJ1-1, is EAGVTQFPSHSVIEKGQTVTLRCDPISGHDNLYWYRRVMGKEIKFLLHFVKESKQDESGMPNNRFLAERTGGTYSTLKVQPAELEDSGVYFCASSQDLGHTRTEAFFGQGTRLTVV.

The chain has TRBV24-1 and TRBJ2-7; 9 bases align to TRBD1. Germline CDR1 KGHDR, CDR2 SFDVKD. There are 17 residues in the CDR3. J was trimmed by 3 bases and V by 2 bases; bases with no gene match: 10. Here the CDR3 DNA reads TGTGCCACCAGTGATTCTCCTCCGGGACAGGGAGTCTACGAGCAGTACTTC. This sequence encodes CATSDSPPGQGVYEQYF.

V usage is TRBV6-2 or TRBV6-3 and J usage is TRBJ1-5; 7 positions agree with TRBD1. There are 17 residues in the CDR3. From germline, CDR1 is MNHEY and CDR2 SVGEGT. V dropped 4 bases and J dropped 7; count of bases not matched to a gene: 16. The CDR3 DNA reads TGTGCCAGCAGTTTCTTCATTGGACAGGCGATTAGGCAGCCCCAGCATTTT. Amino acid sequence: CASSFFIGQAIRQPQHF.

This rearrangement joins TRBV11-2 to TRBJ2-5; D call uncertain. Germline V gene lookup returns CDR1 SGHAT and CDR2 FQNNGV. CDR3 length: 16 amino acids. V shed 5 bases and J shed 0 bases, with 16 bases lying between them. CDR3 in amino acids: CASSREGRDYQETQYF. The CDR3 DNA reads TGTGCCAGCAGCCGAGAAGGTCGCGACTACCAAGAGACCCAGTACTTC.

The chain carries TRBV9 and TRBJ2-7; D call uncertain. The germline gives CDR1 SGDLS, CDR2 YYNGEE. Trimming stripped 4 bases from V and 4 bases from J, with 12 bases between. This CDR3 has 13 residues. The CDR3 is CASSPPFTYEQYF. For the CDR3, the DNA is TGTGCCAGCAGCCCCCCCTTTACTTACGAGCAGTACTTC. Full variable domain (missing parts from reference TRBV9 and TRBJ2-7): DSGVTQTPKHLITATGQRVTLRCSPRSGDLSVYWYQQSLDQGLQFLIQYYNGEERAKGNILERFSAQQFPDLHSELNLSSLELGDSALYFCASSPPFTYEQYFGPGTRLTVT.

J is TRBJ2-3 and V is TRBV18; 7 bases align to TRBD2. V lost 4 bases and J lost 1; bases outside the gene matches: 5. The CDR3 consists of 15 residues. The germline V gene encodes CDR1 KGHSH and CDR2 LQKENI. The CDR3, as DNA: TGTGCCAGCTCACTAGCGGGCATCGGCACAGATACGCAGTATTTT. Its protein product is CASSLAGIGTDTQYF.

The CDR3 DNA reads as TGTGCCAGCAGTGGGACAGGGACCACCGCCGGGGCCAACGTCCTGACTTTC. This codes for CASSGTGTTAGANVLTF. This sequence joins TRBV6-1 and TRBJ2-6; TRBD1 aligns across 8 bases. With V trimmed by 4 bases and J by 4 bases, 9 bases remained unmatched. CDR1 is MNHNS, CDR2 SASEGT, per germline. The CDR3 loop spans 17 amino acids.

This chain uses TRBV6-5 with TRBJ2-3; TRBD2 agrees at 9 bases. J lost 8 bases, V lost 2 bases, and 2 bases had no gene match. Germline-derived CDR1 and CDR2 are MNHEY and SVGAGI. The CDR3 covers 13 residues. The CDR3 loop is CASSYQTSGTQYF. CDR3 nucleotide sequence: TGTGCCAGCAGTTACCAGACTAGCGGTACGCAGTATTTT.

CDR3 bases: TGTGCCAGCAGCTTATACACAGGGTCGGCTTTCTTT. It translates to CASSLYTGSAFF. The V and J genes are TRBV5-6 and TRBJ1-1, with a possible D match to TRBD1 (6 bases). The CDR3 is 12 residues long. V lost 2 bases, J lost 11 bases, and 13 bases lay in between. Germline loops: CDR1 SGHDT, CDR2 YYEEEE.

This chain links TRBV2 with TRBJ2-5; perhaps TRBD1 as D (5 bases). V was shortened by 9 bases and J by 1 base, with 12 bases between the two germline ends. The CDR3 covers 13 residues. Germline V gene sequence: CDR1 SNHLY, CDR2 FYNNEI. CDR3 sequence (DNA): TGTGCCAGTAAGAGACAGATCCAAGAGACCCAGTACTTC. Its translation: CASKRQIQETQYF.

The rearrangement joins TRBV5-4 to TRBJ2-5; tentatively, D is TRBD1 (6 bases). Trimming took off 2 bases at V and 1 base at J, with 12 bases between the two ends. Germline CDR1 SGHNT, CDR2 YYREEE (reference sequence). The CDR3 has 15 residues. CDR3 amino acids: CASSFGQGIQETQYF. In DNA form, the CDR3 reads TGTGCCAGCAGCTTCGGTCAGGGGATCCAAGAGACCCAGTACTTC.

There are a few counts of this clone. The chain is built from TRBV18 and TRBJ2-3; D remains unclear. V dropped 2 bases and J dropped 7 bases, with 7 bases sitting between them. Germline V gene sequence: CDR1 KGHSH, CDR2 LQKENI. CDR3 length equals 12 residues. CDR3 bases: TGTGCCAGCTCACCAGGGCTGAATACGCAGTATTTT. This encodes CASSPGLNTQYF.

This chain connects TRBV7-8 to TRBJ1-5; 7 bases align to TRBD1. With 3 bases clipped from V and 3 bases from J, the junction kept 8 bases outside the gene matches. This CDR3 has 16 amino acids. CDR1 SGHVS and CDR2 FQNEAQ come from the germline V gene. This CDR3 reads CASSLSGQAPNQPQHF. The CDR3 coding sequence is TGTGCCAGCAGCTTGTCAGGACAGGCCCCCAATCAGCCCCAGCATTTT.

This chain links TRBV7-9 with TRBJ2-3; 8 nucleotides agree with TRBD2. Germline CDR1 and CDR2: SEHNR and FQNEAQ (reference sequence). The CDR3 contains 16 residues. Unmatched junction bases numbered 11, after V lost 5 bases and J lost 4 bases. CDR3 nucleotides: TGTGCCAGCAGCCCCGCGCCGGGAGGGCCGTCAGATACGCAGTATTTT. Its translation is CASSPAPGGPSDTQYF.

The V call is TRBV4-1, the J call TRBJ2-7; D ambiguous. The CDR3 is 13 residues long. The V gene lost 8 bases and the J gene lost 6 bases, with 17 bases spanning the gap. CDR1 is MGHRA and CDR2 is YSYEKL in the germline V gene. This CDR3 is CASLNTATSEQYF. CDR3 DNA: TGCGCCAGCCTCAATACAGCTACCTCCGAGCAGTACTTC.

The gene calls are TRBV29-1 and TRBJ1-2, with TRBD1 as a possible D gene (6 bases). V gave up 7 bases and J gave up 2 bases, with 11 bases separating them. CDR1 is SQVTM and CDR2 is ANQGSEA in the germline V gene. This CDR3 is built from 12 residues. This CDR3 is CSARQENYGYTF. The CDR3 DNA is TGCAGCGCCCGACAGGAGAACTATGGCTACACCTTC.

Here the CDR3 DNA reads TGTGCCAGCAGCTTAGCGGACAGGGGCGTCGGCTACACCTTC. Translation gives CASSLADRGVGYTF. This sequence joins TRBV7-2 and TRBJ1-2; TRBD1 agrees at 9 bases. Looked up from germline, CDR1 is SGHTA and CDR2 is FQGNSA. Trimming took 0 bases from V and 8 from J; bases not matched to a gene: 4. CDR3 length: 14 residues.